The 13 T cell receptor beta chains listed next were all sequenced from one sample in a study of chemoradiotherapy in HPV16-positive cancers (dated by TCRdb to between 2022 and 2023). Library preparation was by the immunoSEQ multiplex PCR assay. Not all clones reach the TCRdb copy of this immuneACCESS table, which keeps in-frame sequences only. Checked studies attribute under half of the gap to unresolved V genes and leave the rest unexplained. The sample data list about 10,000 clones, and 65% to 70% of these were observed just once. The ten largest account for approximately 14% of the sample. This material was collected from a patient who underwent chemoradiotherapy. The receptors here all came from a human donor with HPV-associated anogenital cancer.

The chain links TRBV6-6 to TRBJ1-2; D gene uncertain. Germline CDR1 MNHNY, CDR2 SVGAGI (reference sequence). The CDR3 is 11 residues long. With 6 bases removed from V and 4 bases from J, the gap between germline ends came to 6 bases. The CDR3 DNA reads TGTGCCAGCAGAAGCCCCTATGGCTACACCTTC. Its protein is CASRSPYGYTF.

By frequency in the sample, this clone is large. This chain uses TRBV4-1 with TRBJ1-3, with unresolved D. The CDR3 covers 17 residues. V lost 0 bases and J 3 bases, leaving 15 bases between the germline ends. CDR1 is MGHRA and CDR2 is YSYEKL in the germline V gene. The CDR3 sequence: CASSQDIEQLDGNTIYF. The CDR3 DNA reads as TGCGCCAGCAGCCAAGATATTGAACAGCTTGATGGAAACACCATATATTTT.

This chain uses TRBV18 with TRBJ2-3, with no clear D. Germline loops: CDR1 KGHSH, CDR2 LQKENI. CDR3 size: 13 residues. V lost 4 bases and J lost 6, with 11 bases in between. CDR3 in amino acids: CASSRNEKDTQYF. CDR3 DNA sequence: TGTGCCAGCTCACGAAATGAGAAGGATACGCAGTATTTT.

J is TRBJ2-2 and V is TRBV6-1; no clear D. There are 12 residues in the CDR3. V gave up 5 bases and J gave up 2 bases, with 3 bases separating them. The germline CDR1 and CDR2 sequences are MNHNS and SASEGT. The CDR3 here is CASSINTGELFF. In nucleotides, the CDR3 is TGTGCCAGCAGTATAAACACCGGGGAGCTGTTTTTT.

V is TRBV18 and J is TRBJ1-6; no firm D call. Germline V gives CDR1 KGHSH, CDR2 LQKENI. V was pared by 6 bases and J by 0 bases, with 15 bases between. This CDR3 is 17 amino acids long. The CDR3 sequence is CASSSGVLSSYNSPLHF. As DNA, the CDR3 is TGTGCCAGCTCTTCCGGGGTCCTGAGCTCCTATAATTCACCCCTCCACTTT.

This rearrangement joins TRBV9 to TRBJ1-3; D ambiguous. The germline V gene has CDR1 SGDLS and CDR2 YYNGEE. Trimming cost V 3 bases and J 0 bases, with 13 bases left between them. This CDR3 has 16 amino acids. In DNA, the CDR3 is TGTGCCAGCAGCGGTGTCATCGGTTTCTCTGGAAACACCATATATTTT. Residues: CASSGVIGFSGNTIYF.

This chain connects TRBV5-1 to TRBJ1-1, with 7 bases matching TRBD1. CDR1 is SGHRS and CDR2 is YFSETQ in the germline V gene. The ends lost 2 bases at V and 3 bases at J; junction bases unmatched: 4. The CDR3 is 14 amino acids. The chain's CDR3 is CASSLQGTHTEAFF. The CDR3, as DNA: TGCGCCAGCAGCTTACAGGGGACCCACACTGAAGCTTTCTTT.

There are a few counts of this clone. The chain joins TRBV9 to TRBJ1-1; no definite D call. There are 13 residues in the CDR3. Germline CDR1 is SGDLS and CDR2 is YYNGEE. Trimming left V 3 bases short and J 3 bases short, with 9 bases between. The CDR3 coding sequence is TGTGCCAGCAGCGCCGGACGGTACACTGAAGCTTTCTTT. Residues: CASSAGRYTEAFF. Full variable domain (missing parts from reference TRBV9 and TRBJ1-1): DSGVTQTPKHLITATGQRVTLRCSPRSGDLSVYWYQQSLDQGLQFLIQYYNGEERAKGNILERFSAQQFPDLHSELNLSSLELGDSALYFCASSAGRYTEAFFGQGTRLTVV.

V gene TRBV29-1 combines with J gene TRBJ1-1; D is unclear. The germline CDR1 and CDR2 sequences are SQVTM and ANQGSEA. Trimming removed 3 bases at V and 1 base at J, with 9 bases between. The CDR3 length is 13 residues. For the CDR3, the DNA is TGCAGCGTTGAGCGTAAAGGGAACACTGAAGCTTTCTTT. Encoded protein: CSVERKGNTEAFF.

This chain uses TRBV4-2 with TRBJ2-5; 13 nucleotides line up with TRBD2. The CDR3 sequence is 16 residues long. Unmatched junction bases numbered 1, after V lost 1 base and J lost 2 bases. Germline CDR1 LGHNA, CDR2 YNFKEQ. As DNA, the CDR3 is TGTGCCAGCAGCCAAGGGACTAGCGGGGGACAAGAGACCCAGTACTTC. Its protein is CASSQGTSGGQETQYF.

This chain uses TRBV11-2 with TRBJ2-7; 8 positions agree with TRBD1. V shed 1 base and J 2 bases; nucleotides not matched to a gene: 1. The length of the CDR3 is 14 residues. From germline, CDR1 is SGHAT and CDR2 FQNNGV. As DNA, the CDR3 is TGTGCCAGCAGCTTAGGACAGGGGCCCTACGAGCAGTACTTC. It encodes CASSLGQGPYEQYF.

This chain connects TRBV2 to TRBJ1-3; possibly TRBD1 for D (5 bases). The V gene lost 4 bases and the J gene lost 0 bases, with 13 bases spanning the gap. Germline CDR1 is SNHLY and CDR2 is FYNNEI. This CDR3 region has 16 residues. This chain's CDR3 is CASSAPGVLSGNTIYF. The CDR3 DNA follows: TGTGCCAGCAGTGCCCCGGGGGTCCTCTCTGGAAACACCATATATTTT.

The chain employs TRBV25-1 and TRBJ1-6; D gene unclear. The length of the CDR3 is 16 residues. CDR1 is MGHDK and CDR2 is SYGVNS in the germline V gene. The V and J ends lost 3 bases and 7 bases respectively, with 16 bases between them. The CDR3, as DNA: TGTGCCAGCAGTGACACCACACGGGGTTTCAATTCACCCCTCCACTTT. Residues: CASSDTTRGFNSPLHF.